Shown below are 18 T cell receptor beta chains from a single sample sequenced in a study of T-cell reconstitution after alpha-beta-depleted transplantation in children. The library targeted TCRbeta and was prepared with unique molecular identifiers. A single record per CDR3 protein comes from TCRdb applying MiXCR to the PCR reads. The sample yields about 580,000 distinct CDR3 sequences, roughly 23% seen once. Sequences were derived from PBMCs, mostly from graft donor cells, sampled 360 days after TCRalphabeta/CD19-depleted stem cell transplant. Every receptor here comes from a boy less than two years old who had a stem cell transplant for acute myeloid leukemia, so the T cells may come from the graft donor.

The chain couples TRBV7-2 to TRBJ2-7; D call uncertain. This CDR3 is 14 amino acids long. Trimming took 5 bases from V and 5 from J, leaving 16 bases between them. The germline V gene has CDR1 SGHTA and CDR2 FQGNSA. The CDR3 nucleotides read TGTGCCAGCAGCCCCTCTCTGGGGTTTGACGAGCAGTACGTC. It is translated as CASSPSLGFDEQYV.

This clonotype has more than one count but fewer than ten. This chain joins TRBV12-3 or TRBV12-4 and TRBJ1-5, with D perhaps TRBD1 (5 bases). V lost 1 base and J 4 bases, leaving 14 bases between the germline ends. This CDR3 has 16 residues. CDR3 bases: TGTGCCAGCAGTTTAGGGCCAGGGCAGGGAAATCAGCCCCAGCATTTT. Encoded protein: CASSLGPGQGNQPQHF.

The table lists this clonotype with many counts. The V gene is TRBV5-5, the J gene TRBJ2-3; TRBD2 matches 15 bases. Germline V gives CDR1 SGHKS, CDR2 YYEKEE (reference sequence). V trimming: 1 base; J trimming: 5 bases; junction bases outside the gene matches: 8. This CDR3 has 18 amino acids. The CDR3, as DNA: TGTGCCAGCAGCTTGCCGGGACTAGCGGGGGGCCTTGGAGATACGCAGTATTTT. As protein: CASSLPGLAGGLGDTQYF.

This rearrangement joins TRBV6-1 to TRBJ2-7, with D possibly TRBD2 on 7 matching bases. Germline values: CDR1 MNHNS, CDR2 SASEGT. V was trimmed by 0 bases and J by 2 bases, leaving 14 bases between them. The CDR3 contains 16 residues. The CDR3 DNA sequence: TGTGCCAGCAGTGAAGCGGGGGGGCCACCTCCCTACGAGCAGTACGTC. It specifies CASSEAGGPPPYEQYV.

This clonotype was counted at least ten times. CDR3 in amino acids: CAIKSGGASEQFF. CDR3 DNA sequence: TGTGCCATCAAAAGCGGGGGGGCCAGTGAGCAGTTCTTC. The gene calls are TRBV10-3 and TRBJ2-1; TRBD2 matches at 10 bases. The CDR3 spans 13 residues. Germline CDR1 is ENHRY and CDR2 is SYGVKD. Losses at the gene ends were 7 bases for V and 9 bases for J; bases not matched to a gene: 6.

This clonotype was seen more than once but under ten times. V gene TRBV12-3 or TRBV12-4 combines with J gene TRBJ1-2, with no clear D. The length of the CDR3 is 11 residues. The V and J ends lost 7 bases and 3 bases respectively, with 6 bases between them. The CDR3 loop reads CASTNYYGYTF. CDR3 sequence (DNA): TGTGCCAGCACCAATTACTATGGCTACACCTTC.

This clonotype was seen ten or more times. This chain uses TRBV6-1 with TRBJ2-7; tentative D call: TRBD2 (5 bases). Germline V gene data show CDR1 as MNHNS and CDR2 as SASEGT. The CDR3 is 15 residues long. V was trimmed by 1 base and J by 2 bases, leaving 12 bases between them. CDR3 DNA sequence: TGTGCCAGCAGTGAAGAAGTAGGAGGTACCTACGAGCAGTACGTC. It specifies CASSEEVGGTYEQYV.

This clonotype was seen more than once but under ten times. The rearrangement joins TRBV12-3 or TRBV12-4 to TRBJ1-6; weak D call: TRBD1 (5 bases). The CDR3 loop spans 17 amino acids. Trimming left V 3 bases short and J 10 bases short, with 22 bases between. The CDR3 region has the DNA TGTGCCAGCAGTTTCCAACGGGGGTTTCATGTCGAATCACCCCTCCACTTT. The encoded protein is CASSFQRGFHVESPLHF.

The J gene is TRBJ2-1, the V gene TRBV20-1; D tentatively reads TRBD1 or TRBD2 (5 bases each). CDR1 is DFQATT, CDR2 SNEGSKA, per germline (reference sequence). The CDR3 runs 12 residues. In DNA, the CDR3 is TGCATCATTAGGGGACCGGGGAATGAGCAGTTCTTC. It yields the protein CIIRGPGNEQFF.

Written as DNA, the CDR3 is TGTGCCAGCAGTGAAGCCGGCGGGGGGGTTGGCACAGATACGCAGTATTTT. Translating gives CASSEAGGGVGTDTQYF. The chain couples TRBV6-1 to TRBJ2-3; 9 bases match TRBD2. The V gene's germline CDR1 is MNHNS and CDR2 SASEGT. The CDR3 sequence is 17 residues long. Trimming at V came to 0 bases and at J to 1 base, leaving 5 bases not matched to a gene.

This clonotype occurred a few times. The chain links TRBV9 to TRBJ1-3; 7 positions agree with TRBD1. The CDR3 has 16 residues. J gave up 0 bases and V 0 bases, and 3 bases lay outside the gene matches. Germline values: CDR1 SGDLS, CDR2 YYNGEE. CDR3 coding DNA: TGTGCCAGCAGCGTAGAAGGGGGCTCCTCTGGAAACACCATATATTTT. Translating it yields CASSVEGGSSGNTIYF.

The chain has TRBV28 and TRBJ2-3; D possibly corresponds to TRBD2 (7 bases). The CDR3 is 13 amino acids. Trimming left V 8 bases short and J 4 bases short, with 13 bases between. Per the germline V gene, CDR1 is MDHEN and CDR2 is SYDVKM. This chain's CDR3 is CASGGASADTQYF. DNA of the CDR3: TGTGCCAGCGGGGGGGCCTCCGCAGATACGCAGTATTTT.

The sample holds a few counts of this clonotype. The chain has TRBV29-1 and TRBJ1-1, with D tentatively TRBD1 (6 bases). Germline CDR1 and CDR2: SQVTM and ANQGSEA. Trimming removed 7 bases from V and 2 bases from J, with 14 bases in between. This CDR3 is built from 13 residues. The CDR3 spells CSATGTPNTEAFF. CDR3 bases: TGCAGCGCAACCGGGACACCAAACACTGAAGCTTTCTTT.

This clonotype was detected a few times. The chain uses TRBV5-1 and TRBJ2-1; 8 bases fit TRBD2. CDR3 length: 15 residues. Per germline, CDR1 SGHRS and CDR2 YFSETQ. The V and J ends lost 5 bases and 1 base, in that order; junction bases with no gene match: 5. CDR3 bases: TGCGCCAGCAGAGACGCGGGGGGTTCCTACAATGAGCAGTTCTTC. It specifies CASRDAGGSYNEQFF.

The rearrangement links TRBV20-1 to TRBJ2-7; weak D call: TRBD1 (6 bases). The CDR3 consists of 15 residues. The germline CDR1 and CDR2 sequences are DFQATT and SNEGSKA (reference sequence). V dropped 7 bases and J dropped 3 bases, with 22 bases sitting between them. The CDR3 region is CSVHTRGSAVYEQYF. CDR3 in DNA: TGCAGTGTACATACGAGGGGGTCGGCCGTCTACGAGCAGTACTTC.

This clonotype was counted many times. The V gene is TRBV6-2 or TRBV6-3, the J gene TRBJ2-7, with D perhaps matching TRBD2 (6 bases). CDR3 length equals 12 residues. Germline CDR1 reads MNHEY; CDR2 reads SVGEGT. V gave up 6 bases and J gave up 3 bases, with 9 bases separating them. The CDR3 loop reads CASRRSGYEQYV. The CDR3 DNA follows: TGTGCCAGCAGGCGTAGCGGCTACGAGCAGTACGTC.

This clonotype was counted at least ten times. The gene calls are TRBV6-5 and TRBJ2-1; D might be TRBD2 (6 bases). Germline V gives CDR1 MNHEY, CDR2 SVGAGI. CDR3 size: 16 residues. V was clipped by 6 bases and J by 1 base, with 16 bases between them. CDR3 region: CASSPLVAGSYNEQFF. DNA for the CDR3: TGTGCCAGCAGCCCCTTAGTCGCGGGGTCCTACAATGAGCAGTTCTTC.

The J gene is TRBJ2-4, the V gene TRBV12-3 or TRBV12-4; tentative D call: TRBD2 (6 bases). This CDR3 is built from 15 residues. V was clipped by 5 bases and J by 6 bases, with 17 bases between them. The DNA for the CDR3 is TGTGCCAGCAGTCACTCCACAGGAGGGTCAAACATTCAGTACTTC. Residues: CASSHSTGGSNIQYF.